This TCR beta chain was sequenced for a study of identical twins. As regards this clonotype: Antigen unknown.

Template switching added a universal primer site, and cDNA bore unique molecular identifiers. Via MiXCR, TCRdb re-called the 5' RACE reads, giving one row per CDR3 protein. The sample records 400,000 to 600,000 distinct CDR3 sequences, approximately 20% being singletons. Overall study findings and caveats: The study reached conclusions through statistical analysis that was cross-sectional, not following the same donors. Cord blood beta clonotypes that were abundant carried fewer insertions, and memory repertoires showed no such trend.

These same data were also listed under a study on yellow fever vaccine responses in identical twins. As that report states: Twins' vaccine T cell responses reportedly seemed partly convergent and partly personalized.

This receptor was identified in a woman between 18 and 29 years old in good health. Sample: CD4+ T cells sorted from blood.

CDR3 region: CASCKEGLGVDTGELFF. In DNA form, the CDR3 reads TGTGCCAGCTGCAAGGAGGGCCTAGGGGTTGACACCGGGGAGCTGTTTTTT. The rearrangement links TRBV3-1 to TRBJ2-2; perhaps TRBD2 as D (6 bases). The CDR3 is made up of 17 amino acids. Looked up from germline, CDR1 is LGHDT and CDR2 is YNNKEL (reference sequence). Trimming removed 8 bases from V and 3 bases from J, with 22 bases in between.